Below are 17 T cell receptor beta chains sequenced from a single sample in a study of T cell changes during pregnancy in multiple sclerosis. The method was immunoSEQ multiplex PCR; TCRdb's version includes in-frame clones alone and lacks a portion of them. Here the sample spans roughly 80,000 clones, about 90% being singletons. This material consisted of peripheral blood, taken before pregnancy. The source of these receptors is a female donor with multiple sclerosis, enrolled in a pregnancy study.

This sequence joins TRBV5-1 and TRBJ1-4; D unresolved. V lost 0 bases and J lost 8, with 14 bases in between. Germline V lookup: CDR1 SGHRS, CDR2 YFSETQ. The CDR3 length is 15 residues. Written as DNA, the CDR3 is TGCGCCAGCAGCTTGGATCGGAGTGGTGGGGAAAAACTGTTTTTT. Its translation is CASSLDRSGGEKLFF.

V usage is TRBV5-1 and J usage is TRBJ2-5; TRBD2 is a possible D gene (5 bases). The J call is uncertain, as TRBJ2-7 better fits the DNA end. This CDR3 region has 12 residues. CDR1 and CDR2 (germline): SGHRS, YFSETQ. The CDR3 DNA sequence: TGCGCCAGCAGCTCGACTAACTACGAGCAGTACTTC. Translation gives CASSSTNYEQYF.

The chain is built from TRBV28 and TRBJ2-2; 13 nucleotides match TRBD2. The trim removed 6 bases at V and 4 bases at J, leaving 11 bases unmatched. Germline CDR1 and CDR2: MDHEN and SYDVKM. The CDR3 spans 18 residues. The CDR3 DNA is TGTGCCAGCAGCATCGGACTAGCGGGAGTCTGGGGCACCGGGGAGCTGTTTTTT. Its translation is CASSIGLAGVWGTGELFF.

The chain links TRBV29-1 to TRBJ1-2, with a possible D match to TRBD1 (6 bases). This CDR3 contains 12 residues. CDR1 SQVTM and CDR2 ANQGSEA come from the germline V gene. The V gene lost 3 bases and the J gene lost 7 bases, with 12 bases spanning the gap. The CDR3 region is CSVEQGFSGYTF. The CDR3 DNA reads TGCAGCGTTGAGCAGGGGTTCTCTGGCTACACCTTC.

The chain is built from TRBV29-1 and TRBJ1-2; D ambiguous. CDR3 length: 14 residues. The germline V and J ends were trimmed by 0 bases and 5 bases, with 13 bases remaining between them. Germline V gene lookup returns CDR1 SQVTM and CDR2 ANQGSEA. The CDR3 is CSVEDRVTLYGYTF. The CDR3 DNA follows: TGCAGCGTTGAAGATAGAGTGACACTGTATGGCTACACCTTC.

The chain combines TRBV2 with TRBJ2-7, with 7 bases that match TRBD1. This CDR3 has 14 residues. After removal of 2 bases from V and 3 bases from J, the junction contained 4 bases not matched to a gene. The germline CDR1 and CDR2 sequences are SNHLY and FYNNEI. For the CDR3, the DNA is TGTGCCAGCAGTGAAAGGACAGGTCGCTACGAGCAGTACTTC. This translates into CASSERTGRYEQYF.

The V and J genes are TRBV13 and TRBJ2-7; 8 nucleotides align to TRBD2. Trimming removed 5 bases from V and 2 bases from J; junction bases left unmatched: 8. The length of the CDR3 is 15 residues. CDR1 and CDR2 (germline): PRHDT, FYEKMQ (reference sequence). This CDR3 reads CASSITGTSPYEQYF. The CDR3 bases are TGTGCCAGCAGCATCACCGGGACTAGTCCCTACGAGCAGTACTTC. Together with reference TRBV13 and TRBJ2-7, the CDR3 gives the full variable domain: AAGVIQSPRHLIKEKRETATLKCYPIPRHDTVYWYQQGPGQDPQFLISFYEKMQSDKGSIPDRFSAQQFSDYHSELNMSSLELGDSALYFCASSITGTSPYEQYFGPGTRLTVT.

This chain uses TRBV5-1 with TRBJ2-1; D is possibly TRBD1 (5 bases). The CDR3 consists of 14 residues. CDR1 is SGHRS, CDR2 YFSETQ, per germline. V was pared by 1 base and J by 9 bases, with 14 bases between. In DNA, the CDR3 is TGCGCCAGCAGCTTGAAAGGGGCTATCGGTGAGCAGTTCTTC. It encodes CASSLKGAIGEQFF.

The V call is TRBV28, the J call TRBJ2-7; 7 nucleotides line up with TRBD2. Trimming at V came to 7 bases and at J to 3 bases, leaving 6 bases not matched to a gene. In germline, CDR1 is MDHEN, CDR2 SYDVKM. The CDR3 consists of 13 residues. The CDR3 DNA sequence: TGTGCCAGCAACTTACTAGCGAGCTACGAGCAGTACTTC. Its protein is CASNLLASYEQYF.

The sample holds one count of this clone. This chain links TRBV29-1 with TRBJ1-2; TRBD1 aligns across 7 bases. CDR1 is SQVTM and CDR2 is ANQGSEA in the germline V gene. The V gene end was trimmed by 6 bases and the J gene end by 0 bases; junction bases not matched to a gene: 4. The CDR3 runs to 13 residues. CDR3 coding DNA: TGCAGCGTCCGGGACAGCACTAACTATGGCTACACCTTC. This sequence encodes CSVRDSTNYGYTF.

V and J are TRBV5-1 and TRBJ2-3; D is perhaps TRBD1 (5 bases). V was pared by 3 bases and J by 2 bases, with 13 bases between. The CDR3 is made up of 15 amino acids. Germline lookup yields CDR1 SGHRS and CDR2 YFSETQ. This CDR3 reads CASSSLDMATDTQYF. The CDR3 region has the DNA TGCGCCAGCAGCTCTCTGGACATGGCCACAGATACGCAGTATTTT.

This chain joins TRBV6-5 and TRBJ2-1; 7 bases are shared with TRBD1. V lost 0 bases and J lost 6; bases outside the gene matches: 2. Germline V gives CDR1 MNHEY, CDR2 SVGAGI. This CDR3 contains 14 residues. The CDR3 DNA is TGTGCCAGCAGTTACTCGGGACAGACCAATGAGCAGTTCTTC. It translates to CASSYSGQTNEQFF.

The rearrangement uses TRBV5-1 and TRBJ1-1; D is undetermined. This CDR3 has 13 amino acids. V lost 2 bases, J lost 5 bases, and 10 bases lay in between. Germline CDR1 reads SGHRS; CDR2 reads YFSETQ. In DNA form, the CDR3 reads TGCGCCAGCAGCTTCGGAGGTAAGACTGAAGCTTTCTTT. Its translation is CASSFGGKTEAFF.

Here the CDR3 reads CAVQGAETQYF. In DNA, the CDR3 is TGTGCCGTCCAGGGGGCGGAGACCCAGTACTTC. The chain is built from TRBV7-9 and TRBJ2-5; 8 bases line up with TRBD1. CDR1 and CDR2 (germline): SEHNR, FQNEAQ (reference sequence). Losses at the gene ends were 11 bases for V and 5 bases for J; bases not matched to a gene: 4. The CDR3 spans 11 residues.

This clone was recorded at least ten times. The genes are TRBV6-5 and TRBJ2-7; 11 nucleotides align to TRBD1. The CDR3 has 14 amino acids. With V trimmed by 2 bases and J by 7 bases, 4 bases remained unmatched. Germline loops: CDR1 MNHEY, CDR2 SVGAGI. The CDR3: CASSYHGTGGEQYF. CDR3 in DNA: TGTGCCAGCAGTTACCACGGGACAGGGGGTGAGCAGTACTTC.

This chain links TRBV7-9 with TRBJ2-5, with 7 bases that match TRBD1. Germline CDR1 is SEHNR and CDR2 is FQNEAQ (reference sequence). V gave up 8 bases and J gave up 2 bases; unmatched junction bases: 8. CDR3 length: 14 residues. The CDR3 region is CASVVPGQQETQYF. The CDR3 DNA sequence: TGTGCCAGCGTGGTACCGGGACAGCAAGAGACCCAGTACTTC.

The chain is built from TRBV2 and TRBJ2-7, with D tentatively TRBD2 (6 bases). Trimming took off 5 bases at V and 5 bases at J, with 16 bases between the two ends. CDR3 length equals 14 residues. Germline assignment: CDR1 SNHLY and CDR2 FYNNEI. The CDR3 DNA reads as TGTGCCAGCAGTTTGGGGGGAGCCCTGAACGAGCAGTACTTC. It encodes CASSLGGALNEQYF.